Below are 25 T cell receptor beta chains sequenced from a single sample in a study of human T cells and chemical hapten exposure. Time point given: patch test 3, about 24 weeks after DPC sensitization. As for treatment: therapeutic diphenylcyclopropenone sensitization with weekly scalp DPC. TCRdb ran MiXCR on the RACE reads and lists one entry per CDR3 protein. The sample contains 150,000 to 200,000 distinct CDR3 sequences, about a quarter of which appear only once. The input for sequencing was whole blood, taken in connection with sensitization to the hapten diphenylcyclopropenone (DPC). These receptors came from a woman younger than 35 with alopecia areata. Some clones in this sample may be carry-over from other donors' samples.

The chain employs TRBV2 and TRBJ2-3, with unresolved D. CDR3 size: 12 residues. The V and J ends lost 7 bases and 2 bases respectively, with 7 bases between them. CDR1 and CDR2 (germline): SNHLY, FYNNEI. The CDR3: CASILNTDTQYF. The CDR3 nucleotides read TGTGCCAGCATTTTAAACACAGATACGCAGTATTTT.

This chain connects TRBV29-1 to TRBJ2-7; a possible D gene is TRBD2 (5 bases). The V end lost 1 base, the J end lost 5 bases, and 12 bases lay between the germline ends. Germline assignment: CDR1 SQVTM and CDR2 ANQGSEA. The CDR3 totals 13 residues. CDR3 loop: CSVEVFGNHEQYF. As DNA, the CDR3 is TGCAGCGTTGAAGTTTTCGGGAACCACGAGCAGTACTTC.

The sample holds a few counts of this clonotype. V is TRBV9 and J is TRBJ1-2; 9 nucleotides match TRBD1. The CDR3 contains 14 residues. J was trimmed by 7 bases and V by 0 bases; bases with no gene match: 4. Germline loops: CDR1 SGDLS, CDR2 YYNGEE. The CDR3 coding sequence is TGTGCCAGCAGCGTAGCGGACAGGGGCAGTGGCTACACCTTC. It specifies CASSVADRGSGYTF.

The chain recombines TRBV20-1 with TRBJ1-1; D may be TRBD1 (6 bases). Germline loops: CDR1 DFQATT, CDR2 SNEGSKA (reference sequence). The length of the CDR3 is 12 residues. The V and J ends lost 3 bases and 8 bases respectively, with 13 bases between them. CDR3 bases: TGCAGTGCTAGGGGCATAAGGGGGGAAGCTTTCTTT. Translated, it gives CSARGIRGEAFF.

This CDR3 is CAISSVGMNTEAFF. CDR3 sequence (DNA): TGTGCCATCAGTTCGGTAGGAATGAACACTGAAGCTTTCTTT. V is TRBV10-3 and J is TRBJ1-1; no reliable D call. The V and J ends lost 5 bases and 0 bases respectively, with 10 bases between them. CDR1 and CDR2 from the germline V gene are ENHRY and SYGVKD. CDR3 length equals 14 residues.

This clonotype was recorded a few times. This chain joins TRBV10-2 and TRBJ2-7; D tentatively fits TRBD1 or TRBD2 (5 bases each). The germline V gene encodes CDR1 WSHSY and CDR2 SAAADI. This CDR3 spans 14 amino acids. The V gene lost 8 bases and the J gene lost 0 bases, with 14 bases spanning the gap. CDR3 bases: TGCGCCAGCCTCAATTGGGGGAACTCCTACGAGCAGTACTTC. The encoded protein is CASLNWGNSYEQYF.

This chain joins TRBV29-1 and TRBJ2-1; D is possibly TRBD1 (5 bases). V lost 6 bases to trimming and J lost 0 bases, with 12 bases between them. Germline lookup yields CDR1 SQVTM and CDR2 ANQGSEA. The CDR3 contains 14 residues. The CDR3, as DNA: TGCAGCGTCCGACAGTCGTACTCCTACAATGAGCAGTTCTTC. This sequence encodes CSVRQSYSYNEQFF.

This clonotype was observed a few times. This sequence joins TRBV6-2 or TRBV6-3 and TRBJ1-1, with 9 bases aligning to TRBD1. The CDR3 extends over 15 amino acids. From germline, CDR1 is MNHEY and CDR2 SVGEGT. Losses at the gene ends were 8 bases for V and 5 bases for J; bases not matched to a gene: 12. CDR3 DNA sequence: TGTGCCAGCGAGACTGCCGGGACAGGGAGAACTGAAGCTTTCTTT. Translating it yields CASETAGTGRTEAFF.

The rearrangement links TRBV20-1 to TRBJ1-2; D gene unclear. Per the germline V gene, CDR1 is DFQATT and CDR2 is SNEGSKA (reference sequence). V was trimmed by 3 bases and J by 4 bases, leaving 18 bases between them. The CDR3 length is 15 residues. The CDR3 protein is CSASKGAGVSYGYTF. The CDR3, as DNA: TGCAGTGCTAGCAAGGGCGCGGGCGTCAGCTATGGCTACACCTTC.

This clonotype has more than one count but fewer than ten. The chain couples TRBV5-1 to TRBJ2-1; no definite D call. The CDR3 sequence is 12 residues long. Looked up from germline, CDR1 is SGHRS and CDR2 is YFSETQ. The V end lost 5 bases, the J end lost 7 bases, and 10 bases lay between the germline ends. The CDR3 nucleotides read TGCGCCAGCAGTGAATATACTAATGAGCAGTTCTTC. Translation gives CASSEYTNEQFF. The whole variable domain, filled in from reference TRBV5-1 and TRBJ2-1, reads KAGVTQTPRYLIKTRGQQVTLSCSPISGHRSVSWYQQTPGQGLQFLFEYFSETQRNKGNFPGRFSGRQFSNSRSEMNVSTLELGDSALYLCASSEYTNEQFFGPGTRLTVL.

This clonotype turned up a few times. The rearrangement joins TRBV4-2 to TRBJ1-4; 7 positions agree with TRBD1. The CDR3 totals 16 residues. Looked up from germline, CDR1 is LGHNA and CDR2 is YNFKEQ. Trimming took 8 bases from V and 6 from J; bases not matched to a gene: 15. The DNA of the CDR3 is TGTGCCAGCGAGCCAACCGGTTGGGGGACAGATGAAAAACTGTTTTTT. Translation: CASEPTGWGTDEKLFF.

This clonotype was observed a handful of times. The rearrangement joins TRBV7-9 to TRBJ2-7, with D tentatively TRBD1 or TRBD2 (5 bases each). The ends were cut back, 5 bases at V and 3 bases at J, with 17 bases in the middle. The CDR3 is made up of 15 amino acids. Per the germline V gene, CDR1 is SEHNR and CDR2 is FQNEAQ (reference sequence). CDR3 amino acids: CASSPSRGKLYEQYF. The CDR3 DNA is TGTGCCAGCAGCCCCTCGAGGGGTAAACTCTACGAGCAGTACTTC. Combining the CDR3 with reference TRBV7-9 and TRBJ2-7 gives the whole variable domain DTGVSQNPRHKITKRGQNVTFRCDPISEHNRLYWYRQTLGQGPEFLTYFQNEAQLEKSRLLSDRFSAERPKGSFSTLEIQRTEQGDSAMYLCASSPSRGKLYEQYFGPGTRLTVT.

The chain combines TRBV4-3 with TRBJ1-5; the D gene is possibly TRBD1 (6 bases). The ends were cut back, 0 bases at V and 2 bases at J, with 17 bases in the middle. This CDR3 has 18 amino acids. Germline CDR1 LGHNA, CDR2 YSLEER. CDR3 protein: CASSQDRGRFLGNQPQHF. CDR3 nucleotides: TGCGCCAGCAGCCAAGATCGGGGGCGTTTTCTTGGCAATCAGCCCCAGCATTTT.

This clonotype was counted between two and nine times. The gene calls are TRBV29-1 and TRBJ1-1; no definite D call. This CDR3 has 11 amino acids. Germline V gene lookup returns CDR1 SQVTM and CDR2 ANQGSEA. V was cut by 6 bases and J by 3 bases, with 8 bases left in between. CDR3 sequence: CSVEPYTEAFF. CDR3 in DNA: TGCAGCGTCGAACCTTACACTGAAGCTTTCTTT.

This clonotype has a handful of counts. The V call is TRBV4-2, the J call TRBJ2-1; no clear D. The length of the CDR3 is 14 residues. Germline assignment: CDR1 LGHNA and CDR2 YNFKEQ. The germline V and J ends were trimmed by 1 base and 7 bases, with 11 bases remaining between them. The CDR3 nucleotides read TGTGCCAGCAGCCAAGTAAGTGGCGTAAATGAGCAGTTCTTC. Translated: CASSQVSGVNEQFF.

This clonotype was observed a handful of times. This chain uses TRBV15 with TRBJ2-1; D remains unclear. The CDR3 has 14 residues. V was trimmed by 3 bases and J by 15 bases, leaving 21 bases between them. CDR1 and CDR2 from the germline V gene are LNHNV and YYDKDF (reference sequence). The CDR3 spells CATSSLLTGRNRFF. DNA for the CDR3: TGTGCCACCAGCAGCTTACTCACCGGACGGAATCGGTTCTTC.

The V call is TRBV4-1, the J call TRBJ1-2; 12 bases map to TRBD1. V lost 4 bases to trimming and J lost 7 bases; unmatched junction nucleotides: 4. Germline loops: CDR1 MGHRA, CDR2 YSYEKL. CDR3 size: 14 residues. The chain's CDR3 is CASSRDRGRIGYTF. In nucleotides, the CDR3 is TGCGCCAGCAGCCGGGACAGGGGGCGAATTGGCTACACCTTC.

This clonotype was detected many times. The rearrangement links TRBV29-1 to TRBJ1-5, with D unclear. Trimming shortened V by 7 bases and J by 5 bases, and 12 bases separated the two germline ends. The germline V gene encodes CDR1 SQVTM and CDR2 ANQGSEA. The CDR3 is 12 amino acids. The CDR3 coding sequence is TGCAGCGCCCGGGAAGGCGATCAGCCCCAGCATTTT. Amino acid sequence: CSAREGDQPQHF.

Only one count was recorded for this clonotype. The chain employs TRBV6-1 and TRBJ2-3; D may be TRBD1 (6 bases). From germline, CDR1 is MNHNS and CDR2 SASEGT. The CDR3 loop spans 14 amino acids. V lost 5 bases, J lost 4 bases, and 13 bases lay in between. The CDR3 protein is CASSQDRIADTQYF. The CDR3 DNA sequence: TGTGCCAGCAGTCAAGACAGGATTGCAGATACGCAGTATTTT.

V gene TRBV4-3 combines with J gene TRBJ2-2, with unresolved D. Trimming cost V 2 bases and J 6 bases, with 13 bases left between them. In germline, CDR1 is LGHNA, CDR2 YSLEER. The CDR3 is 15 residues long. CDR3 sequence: CASSQLPGRSGELFF. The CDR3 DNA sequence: TGCGCCAGCAGCCAACTACCTGGCAGGTCCGGGGAGCTGTTTTTT.

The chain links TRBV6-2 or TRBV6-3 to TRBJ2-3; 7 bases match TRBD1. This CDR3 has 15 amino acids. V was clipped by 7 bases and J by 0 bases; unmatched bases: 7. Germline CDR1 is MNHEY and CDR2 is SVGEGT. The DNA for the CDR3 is TGTGCCAGCACCGGGACAGCCTTTAGCACAGATACGCAGTATTTT. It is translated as CASTGTAFSTDTQYF.

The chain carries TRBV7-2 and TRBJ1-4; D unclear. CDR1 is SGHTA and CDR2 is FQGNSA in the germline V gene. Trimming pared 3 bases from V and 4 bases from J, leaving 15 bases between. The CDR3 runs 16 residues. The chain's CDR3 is CASSFYGRLINEKLFF. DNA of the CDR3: TGTGCCAGCAGCTTCTACGGTCGGCTTATTAATGAAAAACTGTTTTTT.

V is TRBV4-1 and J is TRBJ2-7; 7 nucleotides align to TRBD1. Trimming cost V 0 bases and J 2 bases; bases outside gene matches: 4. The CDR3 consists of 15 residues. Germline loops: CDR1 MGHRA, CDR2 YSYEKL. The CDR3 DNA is TGCGCCAGCAGCCAAGACAGGGGGAGAACCTACGAGCAGTACTTC. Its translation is CASSQDRGRTYEQYF.

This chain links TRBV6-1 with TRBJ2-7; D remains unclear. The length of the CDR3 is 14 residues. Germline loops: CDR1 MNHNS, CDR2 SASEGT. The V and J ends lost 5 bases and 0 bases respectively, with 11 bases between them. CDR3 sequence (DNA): TGTGCCAGCAGTCATGACTGGATCTCCTACGAGCAGTACTTC. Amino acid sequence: CASSHDWISYEQYF.

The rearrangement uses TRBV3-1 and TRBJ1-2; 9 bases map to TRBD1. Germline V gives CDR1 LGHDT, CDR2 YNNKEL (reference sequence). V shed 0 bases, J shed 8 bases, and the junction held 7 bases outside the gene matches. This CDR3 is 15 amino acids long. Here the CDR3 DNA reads TGTGCCAGCAGCCAAGATTGGGACAGGGACCAGGGCTACACCTTC. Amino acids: CASSQDWDRDQGYTF.